The 5 T cell receptor beta chains presented below share a single source sample, sequenced in a study of tumor and adjacent non-tumor tissue in lung cancer. TCRbeta libraries were built with three rounds of nested PCR, modified from ARM-PCR. TCRdb passed the multiplex PCR reads through MiXCR, listing each CDR3 protein once. The sample contains 80,000 to 130,000 distinct CDR3 sequences, 65% of which appear only once. RNA was extracted from bulk tissue without any cell sorting. This non-tumor lung sample came from over 3 cm beyond the tumor edge. Sequencing was done on a sample of distant non-tumor lung tissue. These receptors came from a man aged 30 to 45 with non-small cell lung cancer.

As regards this clonotype: The junction departs from germline at one end; a sequencing error may be responsible. The chain has TRBV29-1 and TRBJ2-1; D tentatively reads TRBD1 or TRBD2 (5 bases each). CDR3 size: 11 residues. Germline-derived CDR1 and CDR2 are SQVTM and ANQGSEA. CDR3 sequence: CIVEVGAVGFF. The CDR3 bases are TGCATCGTTGAAGTCGGGGCCGTTGGATTCTTC.

This clonotype was seen only once. This may come from a read error, since a much larger clone is one base off. The rearrangement uses TRBV5-6 and TRBJ2-6; D is uncertain. Germline-derived CDR1 and CDR2 are SGHDT and YYEEEE. The length of the CDR3 is 16 residues. CDR3 amino acids: CVSSLSGFSGANVLTF. The CDR3 coding sequence is TGTGTCAGCAGCTTGTCGGGCTTCTCTGGGGCCAACGTCCTGACTTTC.

This clonotype was seen only once. This may stem from a read error, because a much larger clone lies one nucleotide away. This chain joins TRBV5-1 and TRBJ2-2, with TRBD1 identical over 7 bases. This CDR3 has 17 residues. Germline V gives CDR1 SGHRS, CDR2 YFSETQ. The J segment lost 2 bases and the V segment lost 1 base, leaving 8 bases of the junction unmatched. CDR3 sequence reads: CASSLTGVTTNTGELFF. The CDR3 bases are TGCGCCAGCAGCTTGACAGGGGTGACCACCAACACCGGGGAGCTGTTTTTT.

This chain uses TRBV28 with TRBJ2-7, with 8 bases identical to TRBD2. Germline-derived CDR1 and CDR2 are MDHEN and SYDVKM. The CDR3 runs 16 residues. The CDR3 sequence is CISSLELGTSGYEQYF. The CDR3, as DNA: TGTATCAGCAGTTTAGAGCTCGGGACTAGTGGCTACGAGCAGTACTTC.

This chain uses TRBV20-1 with TRBJ2-7, with 11 bases matching TRBD2. Germline trimming cut 3 bases from V and 4 bases from J; bases unmatched to any gene: 14. CDR3 size: 17 residues. From germline, CDR1 is DFQATT and CDR2 SNEGSKA (reference sequence). The CDR3 nucleotides read TGCAGTGCTAGGCCGAGGCGTGTAGCGGGAGGGTTGTACGAGCAGTACTTC. Protein sequence: CSARPRRVAGGLYEQYF.